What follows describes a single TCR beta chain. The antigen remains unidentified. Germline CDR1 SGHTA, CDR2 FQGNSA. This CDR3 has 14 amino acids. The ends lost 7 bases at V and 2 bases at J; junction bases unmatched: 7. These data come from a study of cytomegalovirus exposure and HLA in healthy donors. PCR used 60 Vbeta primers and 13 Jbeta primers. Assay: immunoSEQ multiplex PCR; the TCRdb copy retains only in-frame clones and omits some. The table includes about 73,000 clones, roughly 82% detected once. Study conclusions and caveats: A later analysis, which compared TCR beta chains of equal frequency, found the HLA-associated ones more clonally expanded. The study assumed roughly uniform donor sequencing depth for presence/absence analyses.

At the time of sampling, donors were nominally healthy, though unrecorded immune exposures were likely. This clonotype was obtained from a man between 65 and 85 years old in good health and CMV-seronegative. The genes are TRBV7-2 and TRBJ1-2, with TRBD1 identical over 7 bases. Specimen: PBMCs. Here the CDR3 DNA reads TGTGCCAGCAACCGACCGACAGGGAACTATGGCTACACCTTC. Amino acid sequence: CASNRPTGNYGYTF.